This TCR beta chain emerged from a study of OX40 agonist ivuxolimab in advanced cancers. As for the study more broadly: Ivuxolimab was a fully human IgG2 agonistic monoclonal antibody targeting the costimulatory receptor OX40 (CD134). Among the roughly 52 dose-escalation patients, 19 had hepatocellular carcinoma, about 15 melanoma, 9 renal cell carcinoma and 9 head and neck cancer. Partial responses were achieved by three dose-escalation patients, of whom one had hepatocellular carcinoma and two had cutaneous melanoma. In the dose-escalation cohort, around four fifths of patients were male, and the mean age was approximately 60 years, with a range of about 20 to 79. The paper covers the monotherapy dose-escalation part of the phase I ivuxolimab trial, which included N of about 50 patients. Intravenous ivuxolimab was administered to patients every 2 weeks at six dose levels: 0.01, 0.1, 0.3, 1.5, 3 and 10 mg/kg. The purpose of peripheral TCRbeta sequencing was to test whether ivuxolimab changed TCR sequence diversity and led to clonal T-cell expansion. Patients were allowed to have had prior anti-PD-1, anti-PD-L1 or anti-CTLA-4 therapy, and 40% of the dose-escalation patients had previously received checkpoint inhibitors. Overall results and qualifications from the work: In partial responders in the 0.1-3.0 mg/kg groups, normalized peripheral clonal expansion was found to be among the lowest, especially among CD8+ T cells. On average, CD8+ T cells showed more expanded clones than CD4+ T cells after ivuxolimab. At doses from 0.1 to 3.0 mg/kg, clonal expansion was seen in both CD4+ and CD8+ blood T cells between baseline and week 6. Low levels of normalized T-cell clonal expansion were also seen in some nonresponding patients. The antigen specificity of the peripheral T cells that underwent clonal expansion was not determined.

CDR1 is given as LGHNA and CDR2 as YSLEER, both from the germline V gene. CDR3 length: 17 amino acids, cysteine to phenylalanine. Just the 51-base CDR3 DNA is kept, in frame starting at base 1. Deletion took 2 bases off V and 0 bases off J, with a span of 13 bases between the germline ends. The trial excluded patients who had a history of autoimmune disease or were on systemic immunosuppression. In every dose cohort, peripheral blood was drawn for TCR sequencing at baseline, cycle 4 day 1, and cycle 7 day 1. The samples were drawn from a first-in-human, open-label, multicenter phase I dose-escalation trial of ivuxolimab. Adults with locally advanced or metastatic head and neck squamous cell, hepatocellular, melanoma or renal cell carcinoma were enrolled in the trial. Before TCR sequencing, CD4+ and CD8+ T cells were separately sorted from peripheral blood. With respect to this clone: The antigen this receptor binds is unknown. Base quality data are lacking; no much larger clone is found one base away.

For sequencing of the TCRbeta CDR3 region, genomic DNA was extracted from the sorted cells. The immunoSEQ Assay was used for sequencing of TCRbeta CDR3 regions. TCRdb re-hosts the immuneACCESS table, in-frame sequences only. Its copies lack some clones; in the studies checked, an unresolved V gene accounts for under half of them, and the cause for the rest is not known. Here the sample has approximately 30,000 clones; roughly 79% occur a single time. The ten largest make up approximately 12% of the sample. This TCR was recovered from an adult with an advanced solid tumor such as melanoma, head and neck, liver or kidney cancer. The specimen was CD4+ or CD8+ T cells sorted from blood, collected in a trial of the OX40 agonist ivuxolimab. Recombination joined TRBV4-3 with TRBJ2-2; the D gene remains uncertain. The sequence in DNA is TGCGCCAGCAGCCAACCCCCATTGAGAACGAACACCGGGGAGCTGTTTTTT. Its protein product is CASSQPPLRTNTGELFF.